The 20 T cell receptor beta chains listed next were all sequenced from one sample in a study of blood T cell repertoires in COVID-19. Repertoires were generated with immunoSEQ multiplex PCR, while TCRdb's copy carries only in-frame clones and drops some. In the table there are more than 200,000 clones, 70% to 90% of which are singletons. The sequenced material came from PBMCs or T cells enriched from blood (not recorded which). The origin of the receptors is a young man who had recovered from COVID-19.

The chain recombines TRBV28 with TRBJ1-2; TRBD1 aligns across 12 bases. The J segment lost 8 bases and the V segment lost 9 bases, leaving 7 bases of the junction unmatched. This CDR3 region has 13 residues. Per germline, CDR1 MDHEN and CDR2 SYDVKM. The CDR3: CASSGQGAGGYTF. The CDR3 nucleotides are TGTGCCAGTTCGGGACAGGGGGCAGGAGGCTACACCTTC.

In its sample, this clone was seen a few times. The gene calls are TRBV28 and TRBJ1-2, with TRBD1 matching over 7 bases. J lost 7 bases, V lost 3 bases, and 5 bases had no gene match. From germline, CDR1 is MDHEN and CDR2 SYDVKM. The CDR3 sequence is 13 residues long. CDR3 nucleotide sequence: TGTGCCAGCAGTTTTCAGGGGGTGATTGGCTACACCTTC. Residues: CASSFQGVIGYTF.

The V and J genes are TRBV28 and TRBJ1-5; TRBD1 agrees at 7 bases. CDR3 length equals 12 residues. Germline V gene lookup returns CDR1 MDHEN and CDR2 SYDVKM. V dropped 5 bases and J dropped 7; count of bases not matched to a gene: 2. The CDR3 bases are TGTGCCAGCAGTCAGGGGGGACAGCCCCAGCATTTT. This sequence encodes CASSQGGQPQHF.

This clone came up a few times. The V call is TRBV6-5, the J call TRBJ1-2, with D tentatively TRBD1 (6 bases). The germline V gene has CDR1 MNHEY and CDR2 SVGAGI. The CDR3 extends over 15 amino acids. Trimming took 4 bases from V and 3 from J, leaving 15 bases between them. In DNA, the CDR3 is TGTGCCAGCAGTTCTCTCCCTACAGGGCACTATGGCTACACCTTC. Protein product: CASSSLPTGHYGYTF.

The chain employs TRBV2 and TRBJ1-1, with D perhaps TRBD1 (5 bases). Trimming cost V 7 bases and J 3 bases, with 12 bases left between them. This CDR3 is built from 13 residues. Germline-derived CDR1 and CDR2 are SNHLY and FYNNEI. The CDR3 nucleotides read TGTGCCAGCAACCTGGGGCAGTACACTGAAGCTTTCTTT. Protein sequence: CASNLGQYTEAFF.

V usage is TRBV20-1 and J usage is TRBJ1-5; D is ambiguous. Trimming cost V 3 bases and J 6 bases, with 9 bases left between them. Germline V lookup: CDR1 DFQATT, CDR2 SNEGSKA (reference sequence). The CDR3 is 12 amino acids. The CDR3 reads CSASEGGQPQHF. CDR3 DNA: TGCAGTGCTAGTGAAGGAGGTCAGCCCCAGCATTTT.

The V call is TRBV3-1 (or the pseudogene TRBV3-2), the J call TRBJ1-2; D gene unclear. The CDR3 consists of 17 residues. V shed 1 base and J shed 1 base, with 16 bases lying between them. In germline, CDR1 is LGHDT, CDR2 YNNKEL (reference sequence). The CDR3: CASSQVLLATYNYGYTF. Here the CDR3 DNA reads TGTGCCAGCAGCCAAGTCCTTCTTGCGACATATAACTATGGCTACACCTTC.

CDR3 protein: CASSLQDRASEKLFF. CDR3 bases: TGTGCCAGCAGCCTACAAGACAGGGCGAGTGAAAAACTGTTTTTT. The genes are TRBV5-5 and TRBJ1-4, with 7 positions matching TRBD1. With V trimmed by 4 bases and J by 7 bases, 10 bases remained unmatched. CDR3 size: 15 residues. Germline V gives CDR1 SGHKS, CDR2 YYEKEE (reference sequence).

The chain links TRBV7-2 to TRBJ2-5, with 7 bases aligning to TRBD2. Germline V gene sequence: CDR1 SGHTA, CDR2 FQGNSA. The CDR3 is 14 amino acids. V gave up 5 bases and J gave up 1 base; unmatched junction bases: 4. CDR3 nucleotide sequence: TGTGCCAGCAGCCCTAGCGGAGCCCAAGAGACCCAGTACTTC. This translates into CASSPSGAQETQYF.

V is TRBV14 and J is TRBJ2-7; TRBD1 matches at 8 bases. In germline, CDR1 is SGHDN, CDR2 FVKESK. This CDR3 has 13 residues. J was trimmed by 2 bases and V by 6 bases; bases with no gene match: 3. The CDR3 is CASRDRGAYEQYF. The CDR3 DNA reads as TGTGCCAGCAGAGACAGGGGCGCCTACGAGCAGTACTTC.

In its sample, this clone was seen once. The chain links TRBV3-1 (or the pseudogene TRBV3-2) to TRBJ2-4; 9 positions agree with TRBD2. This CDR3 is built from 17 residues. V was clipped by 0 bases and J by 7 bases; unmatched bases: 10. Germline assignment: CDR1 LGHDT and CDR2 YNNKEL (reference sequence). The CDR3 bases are TGTGCCAGCAGCCAAGATCACCAGGCGGGAGGGGGTAACATTCAGTACTTC. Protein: CASSQDHQAGGGNIQYF.

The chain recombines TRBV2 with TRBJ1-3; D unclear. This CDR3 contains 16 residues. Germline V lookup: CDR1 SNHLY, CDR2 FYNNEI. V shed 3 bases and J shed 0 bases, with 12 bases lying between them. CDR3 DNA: TGTGCCAGCAGTGATTACGGGGTCACCTCTGGAAACACCATATATTTT. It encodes CASSDYGVTSGNTIYF.

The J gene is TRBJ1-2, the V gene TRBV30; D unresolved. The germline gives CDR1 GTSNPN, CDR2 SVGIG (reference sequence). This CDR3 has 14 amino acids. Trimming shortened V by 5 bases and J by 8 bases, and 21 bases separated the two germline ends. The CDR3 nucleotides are TGTGCCTGGGACGCCTTTACGCATCGGGGAGGCTACACCTTC. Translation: CAWDAFTHRGGYTF.

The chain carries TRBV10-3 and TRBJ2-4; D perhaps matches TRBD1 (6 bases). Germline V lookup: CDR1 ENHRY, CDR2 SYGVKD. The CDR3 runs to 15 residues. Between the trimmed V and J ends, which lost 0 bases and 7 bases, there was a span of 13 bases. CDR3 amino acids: CAISESTGLRNIQYF. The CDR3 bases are TGTGCCATCAGTGAGTCGACAGGACTTAGGAACATTCAGTACTTC.

The CDR3 DNA follows: TGTGCCAGCAGCTTTAGCCCATCAGGGACCGGGGAGCTGTTTTTT. This encodes CASSFSPSGTGELFF. The chain uses TRBV7-3 and TRBJ2-2; TRBD1 is a possible D gene (5 bases). V was cut by 3 bases and J by 5 bases, with 13 bases left in between. The germline gives CDR1 SGHTA, CDR2 FQGTGA. The CDR3 covers 15 residues.

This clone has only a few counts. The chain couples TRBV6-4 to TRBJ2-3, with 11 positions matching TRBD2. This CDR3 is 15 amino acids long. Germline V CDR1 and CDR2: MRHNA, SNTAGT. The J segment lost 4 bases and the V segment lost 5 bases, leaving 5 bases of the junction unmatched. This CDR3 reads CASSSLAGGADTQYF. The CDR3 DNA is TGTGCCAGCAGTTCTCTAGCGGGAGGCGCAGATACGCAGTATTTT.

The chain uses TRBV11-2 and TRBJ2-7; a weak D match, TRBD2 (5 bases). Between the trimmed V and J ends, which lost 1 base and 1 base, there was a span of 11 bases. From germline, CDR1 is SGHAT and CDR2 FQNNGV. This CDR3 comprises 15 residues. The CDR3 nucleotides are TGTGCCAGCAGCTTAGCCGGGGTTCCATCCTACGAGCAGTACTTC. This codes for CASSLAGVPSYEQYF.

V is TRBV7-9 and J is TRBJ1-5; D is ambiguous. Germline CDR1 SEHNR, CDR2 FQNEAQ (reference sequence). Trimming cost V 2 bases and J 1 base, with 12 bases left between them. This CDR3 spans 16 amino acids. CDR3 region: CASSLWFGGSNQPQHF. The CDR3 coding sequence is TGTGCCAGCAGCTTATGGTTCGGAGGGAGCAATCAGCCCCAGCATTTT.

In DNA, the CDR3 is TGTGCCAGCAGTTTACCACAGGGCAACTATGGCTACACCTTC. Protein product: CASSLPQGNYGYTF. The chain links TRBV28 to TRBJ1-2, with TRBD1 as a possible D gene (6 bases). The CDR3 consists of 14 residues. Germline loops: CDR1 MDHEN, CDR2 SYDVKM. V shed 2 bases and J shed 2 bases, with 9 bases lying between them.

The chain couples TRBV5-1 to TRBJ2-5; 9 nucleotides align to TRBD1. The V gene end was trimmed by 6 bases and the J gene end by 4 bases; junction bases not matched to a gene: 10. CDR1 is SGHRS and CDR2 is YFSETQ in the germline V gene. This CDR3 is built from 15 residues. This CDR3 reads CASTDTGGEGETQYF. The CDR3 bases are TGCGCCAGCACCGACACAGGGGGCGAAGGAGAGACCCAGTACTTC. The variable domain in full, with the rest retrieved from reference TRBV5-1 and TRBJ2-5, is KAGVTQTPRYLIKTRGQQVTLSCSPISGHRSVSWYQQTPGQGLQFLFEYFSETQRNKGNFPGRFSGRQFSNSRSEMNVSTLELGDSALYLCASTDTGGEGETQYFGPGTRLLVL.